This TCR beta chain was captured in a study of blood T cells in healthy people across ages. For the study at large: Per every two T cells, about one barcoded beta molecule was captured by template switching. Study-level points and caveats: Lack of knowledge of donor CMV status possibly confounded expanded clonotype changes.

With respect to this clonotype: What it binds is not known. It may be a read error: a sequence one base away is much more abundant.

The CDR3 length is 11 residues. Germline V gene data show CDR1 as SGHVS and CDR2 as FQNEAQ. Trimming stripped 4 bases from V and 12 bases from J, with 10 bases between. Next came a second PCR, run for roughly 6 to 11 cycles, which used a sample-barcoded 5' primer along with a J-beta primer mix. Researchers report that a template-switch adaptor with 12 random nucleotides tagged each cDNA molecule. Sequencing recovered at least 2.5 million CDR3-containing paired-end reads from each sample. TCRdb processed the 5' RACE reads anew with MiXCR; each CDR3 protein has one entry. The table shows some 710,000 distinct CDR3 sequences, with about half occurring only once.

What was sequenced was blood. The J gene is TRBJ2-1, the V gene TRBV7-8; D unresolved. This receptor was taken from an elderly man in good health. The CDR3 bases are TGTGCCAGCAGCTCTCATAGCAGGCAGTTCTTC. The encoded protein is CASSSHSRQFF.